Below are 8 T cell receptor beta chains sequenced from a single sample in a study of blood T cell repertoires in COVID-19. TCRdb keeps only in-frame clones here, not all; method: immunoSEQ multiplex PCR. The sample yields under 200,000 clones, 65% to 85% seen once. The sequencing sample was made of PBMCs or T cells enriched from blood (not recorded which). The receptors were sampled from an older woman who had recovered from COVID-19.

This clone was observed a handful of times. The chain is built from TRBV19 and TRBJ2-7, with 12 bases lining up with TRBD1. CDR1 and CDR2 (germline): LNHDA, SQIVND (reference sequence). There are 14 residues in the CDR3. Trimming removed 9 bases from V and 5 bases from J; junction bases left unmatched: 8. Written as DNA, the CDR3 is TGTGCCAGGGTAAGGGACAGGGGGCCCCACGAGCAGTACTTC. It codes for CARVRDRGPHEQYF.

V and J are TRBV18 and TRBJ2-2; D possibly corresponds to TRBD1 (6 bases). This CDR3 has 16 amino acids. V was pared by 4 bases and J by 3 bases, with 15 bases between. Germline V gene lookup returns CDR1 KGHSH and CDR2 LQKENI. CDR3 DNA: TGTGCCAGCTCACGGAGAGGACAGAAGTACACCGGGGAGCTGTTTTTT. It codes for CASSRRGQKYTGELFF.

Points on this clone: One junction end does not reproduce the germline sequence, and a read error may be involved. V usage is TRBV7-9 and J usage is TRBJ2-7; 7 nucleotides align to TRBD2. This CDR3 region has 13 residues. From germline, CDR1 is SEHNR and CDR2 FQNEAQ (reference sequence). CDR3 region: CASTLGTGGEQYF. CDR3 sequence (DNA): TGTGCCAGCACCTTAGGTACGGGGGGCGAGCAGTACTTC.

The chain joins TRBV5-4 to TRBJ2-5; TRBD2 might be the D (7 bases). Germline CDR1 SGHNT, CDR2 YYREEE (reference sequence). The length of the CDR3 is 16 residues. Between the trimmed V and J ends, which lost 5 bases and 2 bases, there was a span of 19 bases. CDR3 amino acids: CASSLGGGSGQETQYF. Written as DNA, the CDR3 is TGTGCCAGCAGTCTGGGGGGGGGCTCGGGTCAAGAGACCCAGTACTTC.

The genes are TRBV30 and TRBJ1-6, with 7 bases identical to TRBD1. Germline CDR1 reads GTSNPN; CDR2 reads SVGIG (reference sequence). The V and J ends lost 0 bases and 8 bases, in that order; junction bases with no gene match: 4. This CDR3 spans 14 amino acids. The CDR3 loop reads CAWSVEGADSPLHF. The CDR3 DNA is TGTGCCTGGAGTGTAGAGGGGGCGGATTCACCCCTCCACTTT. The full variable domain, with the rest looked up from reference TRBV30 and TRBJ1-6, is SQTIHQWPATLVQPVGSPLSLECTVEGTSNPNLYWYRQAAGRGLQLLFYSVGIGQISSEVPQNLSASRPQDRQFILSSKKLLLSDSGFYLCAWSVEGADSPLHFGNGTRLTVT.

This chain joins TRBV7-9 and TRBJ1-3, with D perhaps TRBD1 (6 bases). The length of the CDR3 is 15 residues. Germline CDR1 reads SEHNR; CDR2 reads FQNEAQ (reference sequence). With 5 bases removed from V and 2 bases from J, the gap between germline ends came to 13 bases. CDR3 loop: CASSGRGSAGNTIYF. The CDR3 DNA is TGTGCCAGCAGCGGCAGGGGATCGGCTGGAAACACCATATATTTT.

As DNA, the CDR3 is TGTGCCAGCAGCTTGGCTAGCGGGGGGTATGAGCAGTTCTTC. Encoded protein: CASSLASGGYEQFF. The chain couples TRBV11-1 to TRBJ2-1; TRBD2 matches at 11 bases. J was trimmed by 8 bases and V by 3 bases; bases with no gene match: 3. Germline V lookup: CDR1 SGHAT, CDR2 FQDESV (reference sequence). This CDR3 region has 14 residues.

V is TRBV28 and J is TRBJ2-7; maybe TRBD2 (6 bases). V gave up 3 bases and J gave up 3 bases, with 6 bases separating them. The CDR3 runs 12 residues. Germline-derived CDR1 and CDR2 are MDHEN and SYDVKM. CDR3 nucleotide sequence: TGTGCCAGCAGTTTCGGGAGCTACGAGCAGTACTTC. It yields the protein CASSFGSYEQYF.